This entry lists 9 T cell receptor beta chains sequenced from one sample in a study of cytomegalovirus exposure and HLA in healthy donors. The PCR ran on 60 Vbeta and 13 Jbeta primers. TCRdb's table, derived via immunoSEQ multiplex PCR, lists solely in-frame clones and lacks some. This sample yields about 170,000 clones, of which roughly 83% are seen a single time; 0.38% belongs to the top ten. Sample: PBMCs. Every receptor here comes from a boy aged 2 to 9 in good health and CMV-seronegative.

The rearrangement joins TRBV5-1 to TRBJ1-2, with D perhaps TRBD1 (6 bases). Trimming left V 4 bases short and J 4 bases short, with 14 bases between. The CDR3 consists of 14 residues. Looked up from germline, CDR1 is SGHRS and CDR2 is YFSETQ. This CDR3 is CASSLQPRGYGYTF. The CDR3, as DNA: TGCGCCAGCAGCCTGCAGCCCAGGGGCTATGGCTACACCTTC.

A few counts support this clone. This sequence joins TRBV6-5 and TRBJ2-7; possible D gene TRBD2, 6 bases. The CDR3 sequence is 14 residues long. Trimming removed 5 bases from V and 2 bases from J, with 13 bases in between. CDR1 is MNHEY and CDR2 is SVGAGI in the germline V gene. CDR3 sequence (DNA): TGTGCCAGCAGTGTGGAGGGCTTCCCCTACGAGCAGTACTTC. This translates into CASSVEGFPYEQYF.

The V and J genes are TRBV7-8 and TRBJ2-1; tentatively, D is TRBD2 (5 bases). Germline V gene data show CDR1 as SGHVS and CDR2 as FQNEAQ. This CDR3 comprises 14 residues. Trimming left V 5 bases short and J 4 bases short, with 12 bases between. DNA of the CDR3: TGTGCCAGCAGCCCGGACTCTCCTTACAATGAGCAGTTCTTC. Translating gives CASSPDSPYNEQFF. The full variable domain, with the rest looked up from reference TRBV7-8 and TRBJ2-1, is GAGVSQSPRYKVAKRGQDVALRCDPISGHVSLFWYQQALGQGPEFLTYFQNEAQLDKSGLPSDRFFAERPEGSVSTLKIQRTQQEDSAVYLCASSPDSPYNEQFFGPGTRLTVL.

The chain is built from TRBV11-2 and TRBJ2-2; D perhaps matches TRBD2 (6 bases). In germline, CDR1 is SGHAT, CDR2 FQNNGV. This CDR3 comprises 15 residues. The V end lost 5 bases, the J end lost 7 bases, and 17 bases lay between the germline ends. CDR3 in DNA: TGTGCCAGCAGCCGAACGGGACTGCGTAACGGGGAGCTGTTTTTT. Translation gives CASSRTGLRNGELFF.

The chain employs TRBV9 and TRBJ2-7, with unresolved D. CDR3 length equals 12 residues. From germline, CDR1 is SGDLS and CDR2 YYNGEE. V was cut by 2 bases and J by 5 bases, with 8 bases left in between. The CDR3 DNA sequence: TGTGCCAGCAGCGTGGCCTTTGACGAGCAGTACTTC. This encodes CASSVAFDEQYF.

The chain couples TRBV27 to TRBJ1-5; the D gene is possibly TRBD1 (5 bases). The CDR3 runs 14 residues. CDR1 is MNHEY, CDR2 SMNVEV, per germline (reference sequence). V dropped 3 bases and J dropped 6 bases, with 12 bases sitting between them. The CDR3 protein is CASSFTGGAQPQHF. The CDR3 DNA reads as TGTGCCAGCAGTTTTACAGGAGGGGCTCAGCCCCAGCATTTT.

Concerning this clone: The same CDR3 arises from other DNA sequences in this sample as well. The chain couples TRBV6-6 to TRBJ1-4; tentatively, D is TRBD1 (5 bases). This CDR3 is built from 14 residues. Trimming cost V 6 bases and J 0 bases, with 8 bases left between them. Germline CDR1 reads MNHNY; CDR2 reads SVGAGI (reference sequence). The chain's CDR3 is CASSTGSTNEKLFF. The DNA for the CDR3 is TGTGCCAGCAGCACAGGCTCAACTAATGAAAAACTGTTTTTT.

This clone was observed a few times. The chain employs TRBV4-1 and TRBJ1-4, with D perhaps TRBD1 (5 bases). CDR3 length: 15 amino acids. V lost 4 bases to trimming and J lost 7 bases, with 16 bases between them. CDR1 is MGHRA, CDR2 YSYEKL, per germline. The CDR3 region has the DNA TGCGCCAGCAGCCCCAGAGGCAGGGCCGCTGAAAAACTGTTTTTT. Residues: CASSPRGRAAEKLFF.

This clone has more than one count but fewer than ten. The rearrangement uses TRBV9 and TRBJ2-1, with a weak D call TRBD2 (6 bases). CDR1 and CDR2 from the germline V gene are SGDLS and YYNGEE. The CDR3 runs to 15 residues. The germline V and J ends were trimmed by 0 bases and 4 bases, with 11 bases remaining between them. The CDR3: CASSVAAGLYNEQFF. In DNA form, the CDR3 reads TGTGCCAGCAGCGTAGCGGCGGGACTTTACAATGAGCAGTTCTTC. The full variable domain, in which reference TRBV9 and TRBJ2-1 provide the parts outside the CDR3, is DSGVTQTPKHLITATGQRVTLRCSPRSGDLSVYWYQQSLDQGLQFLIQYYNGEERAKGNILERFSAQQFPDLHSELNLSSLELGDSALYFCASSVAAGLYNEQFFGPGTRLTVL.